This TCR beta chain derives from a study of cytomegalovirus exposure and HLA in healthy donors. Whole-study context: Genotyping showed roughly 86% of hundreds of donors falling in the Caucasian-associated ancestry cluster.

The CDR3 totals 13 residues. Trimming stripped 4 bases from V and 4 bases from J, with 9 bases between. The germline V gene has CDR1 MNHEY and CDR2 SMNVEV (reference sequence). The primer mix had 60 Vbeta and 13 Jbeta primers. The repertoire was sequenced with immunoSEQ multiplex PCR; TCRdb's copy has only in-frame clones and lacks some. The sample yields about 130,000 clones, approximately 85% seen once. The specimen was PBMCs. V gene TRBV27 combines with J gene TRBJ2-3; TRBD1 might be the D (6 bases). This sequence was found in a boy younger than 18 in good health and CMV-seronegative. CDR3 sequence reads: CASSYREADTQYF. The CDR3 DNA sequence: TGTGCCAGCAGTTACAGGGAAGCAGATACGCAGTATTTT.